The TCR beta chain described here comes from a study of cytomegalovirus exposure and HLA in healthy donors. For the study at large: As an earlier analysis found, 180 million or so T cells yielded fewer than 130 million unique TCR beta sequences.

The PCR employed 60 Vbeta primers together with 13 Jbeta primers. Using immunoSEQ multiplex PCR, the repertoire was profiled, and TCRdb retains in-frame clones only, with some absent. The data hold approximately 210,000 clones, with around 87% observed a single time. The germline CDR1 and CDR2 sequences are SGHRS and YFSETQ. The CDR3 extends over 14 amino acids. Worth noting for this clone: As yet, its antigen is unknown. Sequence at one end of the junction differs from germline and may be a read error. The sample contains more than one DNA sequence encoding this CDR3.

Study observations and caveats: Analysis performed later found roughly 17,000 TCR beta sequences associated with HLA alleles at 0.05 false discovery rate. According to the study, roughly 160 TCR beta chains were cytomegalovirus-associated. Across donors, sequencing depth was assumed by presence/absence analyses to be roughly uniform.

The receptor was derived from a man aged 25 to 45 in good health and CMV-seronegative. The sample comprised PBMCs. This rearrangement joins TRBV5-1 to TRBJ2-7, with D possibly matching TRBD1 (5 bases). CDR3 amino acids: CASSETGQAYEQYF. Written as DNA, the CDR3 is TGCGCCAGCAGTGAAACAGGTCAGGCCTACGAGCAGTATTTC.